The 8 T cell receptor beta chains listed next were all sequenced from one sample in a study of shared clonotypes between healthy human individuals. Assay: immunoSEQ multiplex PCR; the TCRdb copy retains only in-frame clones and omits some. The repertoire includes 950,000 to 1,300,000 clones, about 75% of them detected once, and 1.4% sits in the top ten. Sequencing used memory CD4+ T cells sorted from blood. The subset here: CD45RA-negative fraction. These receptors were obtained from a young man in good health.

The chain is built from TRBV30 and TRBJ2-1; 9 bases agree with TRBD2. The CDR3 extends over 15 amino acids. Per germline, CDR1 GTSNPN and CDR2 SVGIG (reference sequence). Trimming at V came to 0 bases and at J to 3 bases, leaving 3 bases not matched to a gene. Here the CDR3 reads CAWSVLAGFYNEQFF. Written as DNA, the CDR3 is TGTGCCTGGAGTGTACTAGCGGGTTTCTACAATGAGCAGTTCTTC.

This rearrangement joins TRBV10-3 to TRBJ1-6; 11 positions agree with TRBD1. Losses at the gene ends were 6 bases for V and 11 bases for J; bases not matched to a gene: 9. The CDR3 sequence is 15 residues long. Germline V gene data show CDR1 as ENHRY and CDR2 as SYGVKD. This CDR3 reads CAISQGQGDGAPLHF. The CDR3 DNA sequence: TGTGCCATCAGCCAGGGACAGGGGGACGGGGCACCCCTCCACTTT.

The CDR3 sequence is CASSSRTGGGRTNYGYTF. Written as DNA, the CDR3 is TGTGCCAGTAGTAGTCGGACAGGGGGAGGGAGGACTAACTATGGCTACACCTTC. The chain couples TRBV2 to TRBJ1-2, with TRBD1 matching over 10 bases. V was pared by 9 bases and J by 0 bases, with 16 bases of the junction left unmatched. The CDR3 covers 18 residues. CDR1 is SNHLY and CDR2 is FYNNEI in the germline V gene.

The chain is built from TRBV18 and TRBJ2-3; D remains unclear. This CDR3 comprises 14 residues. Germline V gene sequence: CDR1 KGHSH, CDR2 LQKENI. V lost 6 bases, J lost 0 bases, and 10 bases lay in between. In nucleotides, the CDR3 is TGTGCCAGCTCTGGTGGGTTCAGCACAGATACGCAGTATTTT. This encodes CASSGGFSTDTQYF.

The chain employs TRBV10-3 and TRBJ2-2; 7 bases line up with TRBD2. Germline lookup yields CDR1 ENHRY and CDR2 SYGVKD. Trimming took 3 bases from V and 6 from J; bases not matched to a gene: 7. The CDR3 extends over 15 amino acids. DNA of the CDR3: TGTGCCATCAGTGATCGTTTAGGGAGGGCCGGGGAGCTGTTTTTT. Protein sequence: CAISDRLGRAGELFF.

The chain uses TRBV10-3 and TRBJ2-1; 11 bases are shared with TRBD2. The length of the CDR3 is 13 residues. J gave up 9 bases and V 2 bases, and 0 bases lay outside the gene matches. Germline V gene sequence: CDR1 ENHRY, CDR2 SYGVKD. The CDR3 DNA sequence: TGTGCCATCAGTGAGGGGACTAGCGGTGAGCAGTTCTTC. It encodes CAISEGTSGEQFF.

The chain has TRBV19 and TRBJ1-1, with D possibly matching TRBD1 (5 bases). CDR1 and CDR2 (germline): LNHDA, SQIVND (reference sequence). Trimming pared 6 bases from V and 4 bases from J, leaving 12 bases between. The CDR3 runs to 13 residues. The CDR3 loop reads CASSPGRGTEAFF. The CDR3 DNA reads TGTGCCAGTAGCCCAGGGCGGGGCACTGAAGCTTTCTTT.

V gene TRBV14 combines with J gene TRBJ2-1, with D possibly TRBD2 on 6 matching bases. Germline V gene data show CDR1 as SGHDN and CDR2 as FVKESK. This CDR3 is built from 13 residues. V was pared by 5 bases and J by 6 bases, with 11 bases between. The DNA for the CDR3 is TGTGCCAGCAGCGCGGGACCAAGCAATGAGCAGTTCTTC. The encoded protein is CASSAGPSNEQFF.